What follows are 4 T cell receptor beta chains derived from one specimen sequenced in a study of blood T cell repertoires in COVID-19. TCRdb's table, derived via immunoSEQ multiplex PCR, lists solely in-frame clones and lacks some. The table has about 140,000 clones, around 80% seen once; the top ten hold approximately 3.6%. The sequencing input was peripheral blood. These receptors were taken from a man in his sixties with acute or convalescent COVID-19.

This chain joins TRBV5-6 and TRBJ1-1; 12 nucleotides agree with TRBD1. This CDR3 is 19 amino acids long. The junction had 11 bases not matched to a gene; V was cut back by 2 bases and J by 0 bases. CDR1 and CDR2 (germline): SGHDT, YYEEEE. CDR3 loop: CASSFYLGQGATMNTEAFF. The DNA of the CDR3 is TGTGCCAGCAGCTTTTATTTGGGACAGGGGGCGACCATGAACACTGAAGCTTTCTTT. Based on the CDR3 plus reference TRBV5-6 and TRBJ1-1, the full variable domain is DAGVTQSPTHLIKTRGQQVTLRCSPKSGHDTVSWYQQALGQGPQFIFQYYEEEERQRGNFPDRFSGHQFPNYSSELNVNALLLGDSALYLCASSFYLGQGATMNTEAFFGQGTRLTVV.

The chain joins TRBV18 to TRBJ1-2; 11 nucleotides line up with TRBD1. V dropped 3 bases and J dropped 4; count of bases not matched to a gene: 4. Germline V gene lookup returns CDR1 KGHSH and CDR2 LQKENI. This CDR3 is 15 amino acids long. The CDR3 here is CASSPPGTGGYGYTF. CDR3 nucleotide sequence: TGTGCCAGCTCACCTCCCGGGACAGGGGGCTATGGCTACACCTTC.

The gene calls are TRBV7-8 and TRBJ1-4; 9 positions agree with TRBD1. Trimming removed 6 bases from V and 8 bases from J; junction bases left unmatched: 10. The CDR3 has 15 amino acids. Germline V gives CDR1 SGHVS, CDR2 FQNEAQ. The CDR3 spells CASSRTGTGYEKLFF. The CDR3 nucleotides read TGTGCCAGCAGTCGTACCGGGACAGGGTACGAAAAACTGTTTTTT.

The rearrangement links TRBV14 to TRBJ2-7; 14 bases match TRBD2. The CDR3 contains 21 residues. After removal of 0 bases from V and 3 bases from J, the junction contained 16 bases not matched to a gene. Germline V lookup: CDR1 SGHDN, CDR2 FVKESK. CDR3 coding DNA: TGTGCCAGCAGCCAAGATTCCGGGCTAGGACTAGCGGGAGGCTGGCACTACGAGCAGTACTTC. This sequence encodes CASSQDSGLGLAGGWHYEQYF.